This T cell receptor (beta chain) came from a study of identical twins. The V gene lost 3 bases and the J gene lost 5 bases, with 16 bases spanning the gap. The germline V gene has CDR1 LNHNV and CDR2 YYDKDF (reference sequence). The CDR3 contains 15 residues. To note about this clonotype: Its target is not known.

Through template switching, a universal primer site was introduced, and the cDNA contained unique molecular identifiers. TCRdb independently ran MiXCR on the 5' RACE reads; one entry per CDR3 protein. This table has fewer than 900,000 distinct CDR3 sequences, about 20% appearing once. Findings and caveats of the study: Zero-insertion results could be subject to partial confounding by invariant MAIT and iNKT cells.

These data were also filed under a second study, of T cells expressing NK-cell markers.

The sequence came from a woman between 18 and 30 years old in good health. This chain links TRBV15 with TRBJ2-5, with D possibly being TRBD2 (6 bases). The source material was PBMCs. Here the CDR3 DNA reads TGTGCCACCAGCAGGGGGACTTCAATTGGGGAGACCCAGTACTTC. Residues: CATSRGTSIGETQYF.